A single sample is the source of the 13 T cell receptor beta chains below, sequenced in a study of human T cells and chemical hapten exposure. Regarding time point: healthy volunteer bleed at 2 weeks. Total RNA extraction was carried out from unfractionated whole blood. From the RACE reads, TCRdb called clonotypes with MiXCR, one entry per CDR3 protein. This table holds 100,000 to 150,000 distinct CDR3 sequences, around 8.2% found once. The sample comprised whole blood. The receptors originated from a male donor in good health. Some clones in this sample may be carry-over from other donors' samples.

The CDR3, as DNA: TGCAGTGCTTTTAGCGGGGGATCCTCCTACGAGCAGTACTTC. This sequence encodes CSAFSGGSSYEQYF. The chain joins TRBV20-1 to TRBJ2-7; 9 bases line up with TRBD2. Germline-derived CDR1 and CDR2 are DFQATT and SNEGSKA (reference sequence). This CDR3 contains 14 residues. Germline trimming cut 5 bases from V and 0 bases from J; bases unmatched to any gene: 5.

The rearrangement uses TRBV10-3 and TRBJ2-3, with 11 bases that match TRBD2. The CDR3 covers 16 residues. V trimming: 3 bases; J trimming: 4 bases; junction bases outside the gene matches: 6. In germline, CDR1 is ENHRY, CDR2 SYGVKD. The CDR3 spells CAISDSSGRAADTQYF. CDR3 DNA: TGTGCCATCAGTGACAGTAGCGGGAGGGCAGCAGATACGCAGTATTTT.

The table lists this clonotype with many counts. CDR3 in amino acids: CSVGIYMNTEAFF. The CDR3 DNA sequence: TGCAGCGTTGGGATATACATGAACACTGAAGCTTTCTTT. The rearrangement joins TRBV29-1 to TRBJ1-1; no clear D. V lost 4 bases and J lost 0, with 9 bases in between. This CDR3 region has 13 residues. Germline CDR1 SQVTM, CDR2 ANQGSEA.

As for this clonotype: Sequence at one end of the junction differs from germline and may be a read error. The chain recombines TRBV20-1 with TRBJ2-2; D call uncertain. This CDR3 is 16 amino acids long. Looked up from germline, CDR1 is DFQATT and CDR2 is SNEGSKA (reference sequence). CDR3 sequence: CSATLTGPSNTEELFF. CDR3 DNA sequence: TGCAGTGCCACGCTAACCGGGCCCTCGAACACCGAGGAGCTGTTTTTT.

The genes are TRBV27 and TRBJ2-2, with 9 bases aligning to TRBD1. Germline CDR1 reads MNHEY; CDR2 reads SMNVEV (reference sequence). Unmatched junction bases numbered 3, after V lost 6 bases and J lost 7 bases. The CDR3 is 13 residues long. The CDR3 is CASRGQGYGELFF. The DNA of the CDR3 is TGTGCCAGCAGGGGACAGGGATACGGGGAGCTGTTTTTT.

There are many counts of this clonotype. The genes are TRBV20-1 and TRBJ1-5, with 8 bases aligning to TRBD1. The CDR3 sequence is 13 residues long. The germline CDR1 and CDR2 sequences are DFQATT and SNEGSKA (reference sequence). Trimming at V came to 6 bases and at J to 5 bases, leaving 6 bases not matched to a gene. The chain's CDR3 is CSARQGIDQPQHF. The DNA of the CDR3 is TGCAGTGCGAGACAGGGGATAGATCAGCCCCAGCATTTT.

This clonotype was observed at least ten times. This sequence joins TRBV12-3 or TRBV12-4 and TRBJ1-3; D call uncertain. The CDR3 contains 13 residues. The V end was cut by 2 bases, the J end by 2 bases, with 4 bases between. The DNA of the CDR3 is TGTGCCAGCAGTTTATTACCTGGAAACACCATATATTTT. Its translation is CASSLLPGNTIYF.

This clonotype was detected only a few times. The CDR3 reads CASSPDRVGQPQHF. The CDR3 DNA follows: TGTGCCAGCTCACCAGACAGGGTAGGACAGCCCCAGCATTTT. V gene TRBV18 combines with J gene TRBJ1-5, with 7 bases identical to TRBD1. Germline trimming cut 2 bases from V and 7 bases from J; bases unmatched to any gene: 5. This CDR3 spans 14 amino acids. The germline V gene has CDR1 KGHSH and CDR2 LQKENI.

This clonotype was seen at least ten times. The V gene is TRBV10-3, the J gene TRBJ2-7, with D tentatively TRBD2 (6 bases). Per germline, CDR1 ENHRY and CDR2 SYGVKD. This CDR3 contains 15 residues. Deletions cut 6 bases from V and 0 bases from J, with 15 bases between. This CDR3 reads CAISAGLPGSYEQYF. CDR3 DNA: TGTGCCATCAGCGCCGGACTACCCGGCTCCTACGAGCAGTACTTC.

The chain couples TRBV19 to TRBJ2-6, with D perhaps being TRBD1 or TRBD2 (5 bases each). The CDR3 covers 18 residues. Germline V gives CDR1 LNHDA, CDR2 SQIVND (reference sequence). Trimming cost V 2 bases and J 0 bases, with 14 bases left between them. The CDR3 coding sequence is TGTGCCAGTAGTATAAGGGACCGATTTCTCTCTGGGGCCAACGTCCTGACTTTC. It specifies CASSIRDRFLSGANVLTF.

The gene calls are TRBV29-1 and TRBJ1-1; 9 bases fit TRBD1. There are 14 residues in the CDR3. The J segment lost 3 bases and the V segment lost 6 bases, leaving 8 bases of the junction unmatched. Germline V CDR1 and CDR2: SQVTM, ANQGSEA. The CDR3 DNA reads as TGCAGCGTCCACAGGGGGCTTAGCGACACTGAAGCTTTCTTT. Translated, it gives CSVHRGLSDTEAFF.

This clonotype was counted at least ten times. V is TRBV6-2 or TRBV6-3 and J is TRBJ1-2; D gene unclear. Germline V gives CDR1 MNHEY, CDR2 SVGEGT. The V and J ends lost 6 bases and 4 bases respectively, with 21 bases between them. The CDR3 consists of 16 residues. CDR3 in DNA: TGTGCCAGCAGCCCGGTCGACAAACCGGTTTTCTATGGCTACACCTTC. Its protein is CASSPVDKPVFYGYTF.

A word on this clonotype: This may stem from a read error, because a much larger clone lies one nucleotide away. As DNA, the CDR3 is TGTGCCAGCAGACCCAGTGGGGACACCACCGGGGAGCTGTTTTTT. It codes for CASRPSGDTTGELFF. The gene calls are TRBV6-2 or TRBV6-3 and TRBJ2-2; TRBD1 might be the D (6 bases). From germline, CDR1 is MNHEY and CDR2 SVGEGT. Trimming cost V 6 bases and J 4 bases, with 15 bases left between them. CDR3 length: 15 residues.